This TCR beta chain was captured in a study of shared clonotypes between healthy human individuals (dated by TCRdb to 2018 to 2020). The study in broad terms: A couple of women and a few men aged 18 to 49 years were included in the cohort. Between about 0.94 and 8.9 billion PBMCs per donor were obtained by leukapheresis. To increase sequencing depth and limit assay-specific biases, TCR repertoire library preparation and sequencing were carried out by different laboratories using diverse techniques. To estimate repertoire size and how much clonotype sharing occurs between individuals, the study deeply sequenced the blood TCR repertoires of five healthy adults. For each donor, CD4 naive and CD4 memory were each run on three plates, CD8 naive on two plates, and CD8 memory on one plate.

Using the deep immunoSEQ assay, TCR CDR3 regions were amplified from genomic DNA by multiplex PCR. Extracted genomic DNA from each cell subset was spread evenly across all wells of several immunoSEQ 96-well plates, with each plate serving as a replicate. For sorted subsets, around 0.2 ug genomic DNA, equal to tens of thousands of T cell genomes, was loaded into each replicate PCR. Purified libraries were measured with a Qubit 3.0 fluorometer, size-checked on a Bioanalyzer 2100, and measured again with the KAPA Library Quantification kit. A separate single-read 150-cycle Illumina NextSeq 550 flow cell was used to sequence each immunoSEQ 96-well plate. For the original study's pipeline: The immunoSEQ output contained only junctional sequences without quality scores, so filtering could not match that applied to full-length reads. To assign V/J genes and CDR3, sequences were annotated using PyIR, a Python wrapper for IgBLAST v1.9, with IMGT germline references. Any read was removed if the V/J assignment was weak (E-value above 1e-6), the CDR3 was missing, or the read contained stop codons, out-of-frame junctions, or ambiguous translated residues. A V3J clonotype was defined by an identical inferred V gene, J gene, and CDR3 amino acid sequence. The percentage overlap between two repertoires was calculated by dividing the number of shared unique clonotypes by the size of the smaller repertoire. RTK rarefaction, the Chao1 estimator, and Recon v2.1 estimates of unobserved clonotypes were used to assess repertoire richness. OLGA was used to compute generation probabilities for all TCRbeta clonotypes that the gDNA method yielded from a few donors. TCRdb retrieved this table from immuneACCESS and kept in-frame rearrangements only. Not all clones are present; in checked studies, unresolved V genes account for under half, and no reason is known for the remainder. V and J calls and clone size follow that table, whereas D and trimming were derived from the DNA. The sample contains approximately 640,000 clones, 55% to 75% of them found a single time. Together, the top ten hold 1.8% of the sample.

Results and caveats for the whole study, not just this receptor: Naive subsets generally had larger estimated clonotype richness than memory subsets. Higher generation probabilities were observed for clonotypes shared by all four sorted-subset donors than for non-shared clonotypes. Even with the large sequencing depth, rarefaction of the sorted-subset datasets indicated that sequencing was incomplete. Based on pairwise subsampling, the degree of clonotype sharing among donors was expected to be affected by sequencing depth. The genetic and exposure-history diversity represented was limited by the small number of donors. Only blood was sampled, and tissue TCR repertoires likely differ from those in blood. When a handful of donors were compared, the shared fraction of clonotypes was 5% to 6.5% for naive CD4, 3% to 4% for naive CD8, 2% to 2.5% for memory CD4, and less than 0.45% for memory CD8.

Healthy HIV-negative adults with no recently reported acute infections or vaccinations were included as donors. All donors were Caucasian adults living in Nashville, Tennessee, USA. CD4+ T cells were enriched by magnetic negative selection, after which naive cells were positively selected on CD45RA and the negative fraction was taken as the memory subset. After blood collection by leukapheresis, PBMCs were isolated using Ficoll-Histopaque density gradient centrifugation and then cryopreserved in the vapor phase of liquid nitrogen. Analytical flow cytometry was used to check the purity and quantity of each magnetically sorted T cell population. From each sorted fraction, genomic DNA was isolated and quantified by UV absorbance on a Nanodrop 2000c. Looking up the germline V gene yields CDR1 SGHRS and CDR2 YFSETQ. A distance of 11 bases separates the germline ends of V and J, which lose 5 bases and 0 bases respectively. The CDR3 contains 14 residues, cysteine and phenylalanine counted. Only the CDR3 part of the read is kept: 42 bases, read in frame from the first base.

As for this clone: Its antigen is currently not known. No qualities accompany the bases; no much larger clone lies one base away.

Material for sequencing was memory CD4+ T cells sorted from blood. Taken with the paper, the label for cell subset or site translates to: CD45RA-negative fraction. Recombination linked TRBV5-1 to TRBJ1-2; the D gene cannot be named for sure. The clonotype comes from a woman aged 25 to 45 in good health. The bases read TGCGCCAGCAGGGATGGAGGAGCTAACTATGGCTACACCTTC. This codes for CASRDGGANYGYTF.